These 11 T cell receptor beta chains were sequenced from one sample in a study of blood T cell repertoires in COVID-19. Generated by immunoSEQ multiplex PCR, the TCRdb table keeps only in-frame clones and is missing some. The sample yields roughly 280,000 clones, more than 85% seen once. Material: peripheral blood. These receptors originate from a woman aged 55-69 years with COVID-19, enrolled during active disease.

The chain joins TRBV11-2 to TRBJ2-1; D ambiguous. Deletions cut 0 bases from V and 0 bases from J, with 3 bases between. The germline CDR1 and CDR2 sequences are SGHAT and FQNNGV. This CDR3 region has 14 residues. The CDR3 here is CASSLDNSYNEQFF. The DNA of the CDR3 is TGTGCCAGCAGCTTAGACAACTCCTACAATGAGCAGTTCTTC.

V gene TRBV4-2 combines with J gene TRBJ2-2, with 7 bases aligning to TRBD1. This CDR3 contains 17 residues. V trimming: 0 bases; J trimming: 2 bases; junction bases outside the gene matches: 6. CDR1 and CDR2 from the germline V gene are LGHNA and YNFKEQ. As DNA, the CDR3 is TGTGCCAGCAGCCAAGACGCGGCAGGGGGAAACACCGGGGAGCTGTTTTTT. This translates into CASSQDAAGGNTGELFF.

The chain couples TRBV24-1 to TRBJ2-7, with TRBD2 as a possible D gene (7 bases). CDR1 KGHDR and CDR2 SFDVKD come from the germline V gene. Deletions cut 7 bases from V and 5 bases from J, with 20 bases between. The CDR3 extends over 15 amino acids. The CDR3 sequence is CATSHGGLTNHEQYF. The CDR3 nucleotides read TGTGCCACCAGCCACGGGGGGCTCACGAACCACGAGCAGTACTTC.

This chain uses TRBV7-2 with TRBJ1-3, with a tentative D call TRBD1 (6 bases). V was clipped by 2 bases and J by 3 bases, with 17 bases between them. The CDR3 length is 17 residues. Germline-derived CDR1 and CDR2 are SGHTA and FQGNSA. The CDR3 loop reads CASSLPRTGNIGNTIYF. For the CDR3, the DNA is TGTGCCAGCAGCTTACCACGCACAGGGAATATTGGAAACACCATATATTTT.

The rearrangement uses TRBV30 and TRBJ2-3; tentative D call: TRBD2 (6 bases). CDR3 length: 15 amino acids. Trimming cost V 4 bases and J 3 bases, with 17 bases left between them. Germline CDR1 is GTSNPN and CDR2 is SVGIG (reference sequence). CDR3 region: CAWTGPGGGTDTQYF. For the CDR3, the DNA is TGTGCCTGGACCGGTCCCGGGGGTGGGACAGATACGCAGTATTTT.

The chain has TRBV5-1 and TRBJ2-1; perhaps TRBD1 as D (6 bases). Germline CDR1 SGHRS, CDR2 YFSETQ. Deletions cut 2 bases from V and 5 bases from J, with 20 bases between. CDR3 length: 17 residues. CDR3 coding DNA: TGCGCCAGCAGCTTAAGCAGGGGAAGGGCGGAAAACAATGAGCAGTTCTTC. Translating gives CASSLSRGRAENNEQFF.

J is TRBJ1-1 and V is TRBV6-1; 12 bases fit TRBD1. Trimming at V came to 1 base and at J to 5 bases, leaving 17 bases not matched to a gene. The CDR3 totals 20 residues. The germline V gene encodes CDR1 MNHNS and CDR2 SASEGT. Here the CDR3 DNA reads TGTGCCAGCAGTGAAGGGGATAATATGAGGGACAGGGGGCTGAGGACTGAAGCTTTCTTT. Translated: CASSEGDNMRDRGLRTEAFF.

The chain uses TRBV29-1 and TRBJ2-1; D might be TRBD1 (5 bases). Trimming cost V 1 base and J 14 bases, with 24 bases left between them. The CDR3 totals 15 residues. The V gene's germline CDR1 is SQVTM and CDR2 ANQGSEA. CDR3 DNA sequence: TGCAGCGTTGAAGGGCAGCCCCCGGGTAGGGGCTTGGAGTTCTTC. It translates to CSVEGQPPGRGLEFF.

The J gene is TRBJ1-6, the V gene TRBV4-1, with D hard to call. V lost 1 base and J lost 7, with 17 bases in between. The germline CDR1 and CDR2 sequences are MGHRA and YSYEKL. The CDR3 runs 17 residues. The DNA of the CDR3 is TGCGCCAGCAGCCAAGCCGGGGATGGACTTTTGAATTCACCCCTCCACTTT. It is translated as CASSQAGDGLLNSPLHF.

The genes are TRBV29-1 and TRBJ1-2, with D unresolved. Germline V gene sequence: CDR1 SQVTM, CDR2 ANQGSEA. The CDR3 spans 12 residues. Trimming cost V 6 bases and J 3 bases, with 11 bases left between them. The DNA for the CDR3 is TGCAGCGTCGGCAGGCGACACTATGGCTACACCTTC. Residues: CSVGRRHYGYTF.

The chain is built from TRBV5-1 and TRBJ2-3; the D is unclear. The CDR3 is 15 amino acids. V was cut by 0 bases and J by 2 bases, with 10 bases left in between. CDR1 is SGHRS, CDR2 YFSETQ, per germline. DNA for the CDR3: TGCGCCAGCAGCTTGGGCCCAGGCCTCACAGATACGCAGTATTTT. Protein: CASSLGPGLTDTQYF.